This T cell receptor beta chain was observed in a study of T cells in Graves' hyperthyroidism and ophthalmopathy. It was RNA transcripts that yielded the amplified TCR beta CDR3 regions. The HTBI set primed first-round TCR CDR3 RT-PCR. A single record per CDR3 protein comes from TCRdb applying MiXCR to the multiplex PCR reads. This sample has roughly 550,000 distinct CDR3 sequences, with 15% to 20% found just once. There are many counts of this clonotype. Its antigen is unknown. Exclusions: uncontrolled infection, other autoimmune disease, pregnancy, lactation. On the basis of clinical symptoms, serum thyroxine and TRAb, thyroid ultrasound and orbital computed tomography, diagnoses were made. Notes on the study in general: A model built on 13 V-J features separated ophthalmopathy from stable hyperthyroidism.

Sequencing used blood. The source is a woman under 40 with Graves' ophthalmopathy.

The CDR3 reads CSARTGRWTGAVSYEQYF. CDR3 nucleotide sequence: TGCAGTGCTAGGACGGGAAGGTGGACAGGTGCCGTCTCCTACGAGCAGTACTTC. The gene calls are TRBV20-1 and TRBJ2-7, with 7 nucleotides matching TRBD1. J was trimmed by 0 bases and V by 3 bases; bases with no gene match: 17. Germline V gives CDR1 DFQATT, CDR2 SNEGSKA (reference sequence). The CDR3 sequence is 18 residues long.